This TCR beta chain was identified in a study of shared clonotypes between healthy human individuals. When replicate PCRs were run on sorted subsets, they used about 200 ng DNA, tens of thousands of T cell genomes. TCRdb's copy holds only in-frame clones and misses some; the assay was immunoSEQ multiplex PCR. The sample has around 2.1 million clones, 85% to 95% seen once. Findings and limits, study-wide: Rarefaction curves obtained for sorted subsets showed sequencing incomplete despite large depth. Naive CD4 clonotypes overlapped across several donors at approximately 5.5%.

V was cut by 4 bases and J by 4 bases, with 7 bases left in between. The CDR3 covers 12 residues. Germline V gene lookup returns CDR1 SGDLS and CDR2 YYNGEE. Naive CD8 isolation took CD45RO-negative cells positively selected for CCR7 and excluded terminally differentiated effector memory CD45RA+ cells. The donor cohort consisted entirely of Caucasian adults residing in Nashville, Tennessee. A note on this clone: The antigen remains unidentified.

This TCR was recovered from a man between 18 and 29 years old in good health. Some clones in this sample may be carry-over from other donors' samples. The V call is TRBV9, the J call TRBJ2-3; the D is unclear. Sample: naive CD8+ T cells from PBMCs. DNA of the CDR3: TGTGCCAGCAGCCCCCCCCCAGATACGCAGTATTTT. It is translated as CASSPPPDTQYF.